Listed here are 12 T cell receptor beta chains from one sample, sequenced in a study of cytomegalovirus exposure and HLA in healthy donors. 13 Jbeta primers and 60 Vbeta primers were used for the PCR. Method: immunoSEQ multiplex PCR; TCRdb's copy keeps in-frame clones and lacks some. The sample records approximately 44,000 clones, 50% to 75% being singletons. Input material: PBMCs. These receptors came from a human donor in good health.

In its sample, this clone was seen a few times. The chain joins TRBV16 to TRBJ1-1, with 7 bases that match TRBD1. The CDR3 extends over 15 amino acids. Trimming at V came to 4 bases and at J to 1 base, leaving 6 bases not matched to a gene. Germline values: CDR1 KGHSY, CDR2 FQNENV. The CDR3 sequence is CASSLTGTANTEAFF. CDR3 sequence (DNA): TGTGCCAGCAGCCTAACCGGGACAGCGAACACTGAAGCTTTCTTT. The variable domain in full, with the rest retrieved from reference TRBV16 and TRBJ1-1, is GEEVAQTPKHLVRGEGQKAKLYCAPIKGHSYVFWYQQVLKNEFKFLISFQNENVFDETGMPKERFSAKCLPNSPCSLEIQATKLEDSAVYFCASSLTGTANTEAFFGQGTRLTVV.

This clone turned up a few times. The CDR3 nucleotides read TGCGCCAGCAGCCCCGGACTAGCGGGCGGCACAGATACGCAGTATTTT. It specifies CASSPGLAGGTDTQYF. The chain is built from TRBV5-1 and TRBJ2-3, with 11 positions matching TRBD2. J lost 1 base, V lost 4 bases, and 5 bases had no gene match. The germline V gene has CDR1 SGHRS and CDR2 YFSETQ. The CDR3 is made up of 16 amino acids. Full variable domain (outside the CDR3, taken from reference TRBV5-1 and TRBJ2-3): KAGVTQTPRYLIKTRGQQVTLSCSPISGHRSVSWYQQTPGQGLQFLFEYFSETQRNKGNFPGRFSGRQFSNSRSEMNVSTLELGDSALYLCASSPGLAGGTDTQYFGPGTRLTVL.

This sequence joins TRBV11-1 and TRBJ1-3; unclear D gene. CDR1 and CDR2 (germline): SGHAT, FQDESV (reference sequence). The CDR3 is 13 residues long. The V end lost 4 bases, the J end lost 8 bases, and 12 bases lay between the germline ends. CDR3 amino acids: CASSSERLDTIYF. CDR3 bases: TGTGCCAGCAGCTCCGAGCGTCTGGACACCATATATTTT.

This clone was found once. The CDR3: CASSWGGQGTDTQYF. As DNA, the CDR3 is TGTGCCAGCAGCTGGGGGGGGCAGGGCACAGATACGCAGTATTTT. The V gene is TRBV11-3, the J gene TRBJ2-3; tentatively, D is TRBD2 (7 bases). This CDR3 region has 15 residues. The germline gives CDR1 SGHNT, CDR2 YENEEA. The V gene lost 4 bases and the J gene lost 1 base, with 12 bases spanning the gap.

The rearrangement links TRBV5-1 to TRBJ1-1, with D tentatively TRBD1 (6 bases). The V end lost 1 base, the J end lost 8 bases, and 12 bases lay between the germline ends. Germline V lookup: CDR1 SGHRS, CDR2 YFSETQ. The CDR3 is 13 amino acids. The CDR3, as DNA: TGCGCCAGCAGCTTGTCCCCCGGACAGGAAGCTTTCTTT. This translates into CASSLSPGQEAFF.

The rearrangement joins TRBV4-1 to TRBJ2-5, with D tentatively TRBD2 (7 bases). Near its end, the DNA agrees better with TRBJ2-7, so the J call may be wrong. Germline values: CDR1 MGHRA, CDR2 YSYEKL. The length of the CDR3 is 18 residues. CDR3 sequence reads: CASSQDPRSAGAPYEQYF. Here the CDR3 DNA reads TGCGCCAGCAGCCAAGATCCCCGGTCCGCGGGGGCCCCCTACGAGCAGTACTTC.

J is TRBJ1-2 and V is TRBV2; the match to TRBD1 covers 7 bases. The CDR3 totals 14 residues. Trimming took 4 bases from V and 7 from J; bases not matched to a gene: 9. CDR1 and CDR2 (germline): SNHLY, FYNNEI. CDR3 residues: CASSAGRGYGGYTF. The CDR3 DNA is TGTGCCAGCAGTGCTGGCAGGGGGTACGGTGGCTACACCTTC.

The CDR3 is CASSWTSGDTQYF. DNA for the CDR3: TGTGCCAGCAGCTGGACTAGCGGCGATACGCAGTATTTT. The V call is TRBV7-3, the J call TRBJ2-3, with 10 bases aligning to TRBD2. The CDR3 sequence is 13 residues long. Germline V gene data show CDR1 as SGHTA and CDR2 as FQGTGA. V trimming: 4 bases; J trimming: 6 bases; junction bases outside the gene matches: 1.

The V gene is TRBV6-1, the J gene TRBJ1-6, with D perhaps TRBD1 (5 bases). The germline V and J ends were trimmed by 1 base and 10 bases, with 17 bases remaining between them. The CDR3 contains 16 residues. Germline lookup yields CDR1 MNHNS and CDR2 SASEGT. CDR3 DNA: TGTGCCAGCAGTGAAGATCTGGGGGGATTTAGCTCACCCCTCCACTTT. Its protein product is CASSEDLGGFSSPLHF.

The chain couples TRBV29-1 to TRBJ1-2; D uncertain. Per germline, CDR1 SQVTM and CDR2 ANQGSEA. V dropped 7 bases and J dropped 6 bases, with 24 bases sitting between them. This CDR3 comprises 15 residues. In DNA, the CDR3 is TGCAGCGCGGTTAAGATGGTCGGTGGGGAGGATGGCTACACCTTC. As protein: CSAVKMVGGEDGYTF.

This clone was counted a few times. V usage is TRBV21-1 and J usage is TRBJ2-5; TRBD2 is the table's D call, not checked against the DNA. TRBV21-1 is a recognized pseudogene. CDR3 length equals 14 residues. Here the CDR3 reads CASSTRGAQETQYF. CDR3 coding DNA: TGTGCCAGCAGCACGCGGGGGGCGCAAGAGACCCAGTACTTC.

V and J are TRBV19 and TRBJ2-7; a possible D gene is TRBD1 (6 bases). The CDR3 consists of 13 residues. Germline loops: CDR1 LNHDA, CDR2 SQIVND (reference sequence). Trimming stripped 4 bases from V and 3 bases from J, with 10 bases between. This chain's CDR3 is CASSTGGGYEQYF. The DNA for the CDR3 is TGTGCCAGTAGTACTGGGGGCGGCTACGAGCAGTACTTC.